A selection of T cell receptor beta chains follows, all from one sample in a study of T cell responses to AZD1222 COVID-19 vaccine. Clones were read by immunoSEQ multiplex PCR, and TCRdb kept only the in-frame ones, dropping some. The sample lists around 160,000 clones, about 93% occurring once. The material was peripheral blood, obtained on day 0 of AZD1222 vaccination. All receptors derive from an adult in good health. CDR3s include the opening cysteine and the closing phenylalanine or tryptophan. A D gene is named only where the DNA matches it firmly. Some rows mark clone size as missing; the rest say once, few, many or name a class of expanded clone.

TRBJ1-1,-,TRBV18,TRBD1,CASSKTGGGNTEAFF,TGTGCCAGCTCTAAAACAGGGGGCGGTAACACTGAAGCTTTCTTT
TRBJ2-5,-,TRBV7-8,-,CATGETGGIQETQYF,TGTGCCACCGGGGAGACAGGTGGGATCCAAGAGACCCAGTACTTC
TRBJ1-1,-,TRBV6-5,-,CASRRASGTEAFF,TGTGCCAGCCGTAGGGCTTCTGGAACTGAAGCTTTCTTT
TRBJ1-1,-,TRBV6-5,TRBD1,CASRRTGVVTEAFF,TGTGCCAGCAGGCGGACAGGGGTCGTCACTGAAGCTTTCTTT
TRBJ2-7,once,TRBV15,-,CATSRVRGSYEQYF,TGTGCCACCAGCAGGGTTCGGGGCTCCTACGAGCAGTACTTC
TRBJ2-2,-,TRBV5-1,-,CASSFTPTTGELFF,TGCGCCAGCAGCTTCACTCCAACCACCGGGGAGCTGTTTTTT
TRBJ1-2,few,TRBV5-5,-,CASSPPPWGGGYTF,TGTGCCAGCAGCCCCCCTCCCTGGGGGGGTGGCTACACCTTC
TRBJ1-2,once,TRBV4-1,-,CASSQDRTGLGYTF,TGCGCCAGCAGCCAAGATCGCACGGGGTTAGGCTACACCTTC
TRBJ1-2,-,TRBV9,-,CASSVESRQVPPDGYTF,TGTGCCAGCAGCGTAGAGTCTCGGCAGGTGCCCCCGGATGGCTACACCTTC
TRBJ2-7,-,TRBV5-1,TRBD2,CASSGRTSTYNEQYF,TGCGCCAGCAGCGGCAGGACTAGTACCTACAACGAGCAGTACTTC
TRBJ1-1,-,TRBV5-4,-,CASSLVGVVEAFF,TGTGCCAGCAGCTTGGTGGGGGTGGTGGAAGCTTTCTTT
TRBJ2-1,-,TRBV5-1,-,CASTPDPNNEQFF,TGCGCCAGCACCCCGGACCCAAACAATGAGCAGTTCTTC
TRBJ1-5,-,TRBV24-1,-,CATSDLHSNQPQHF,TGTGCCACCAGTGATTTGCACAGCAATCAGCCCCAGCATTTT
TRBJ1-5,once,TRBV30,-,CAWSMGYNQPQHF,TGTGCCTGGAGTATGGGGTATAATCAGCCCCAGCATTTT
TRBJ2-5,once,TRBV11-2,-,CASSPLLAPQETQYF,TGTGCCAGCAGCCCCCTTCTAGCGCCTCAAGAGACCCAGTACTTC
TRBJ2-7,once,TRBV19,-,CASSRYRDTSYEQYF,TGTGCCAGTAGTAGGTACCGGGACACTTCCTACGAGCAGTACTTC
TRBJ1-1,-,TRBV5-1,-,CASTGNENTEAFF,TGCGCCAGCACCGGAAACGAGAACACTGAAGCTTTCTTT
TRBJ2-1,-,TRBV7-3,TRBD2,CASSVSGGRNNEQFF,TGTGCCAGCAGCGTTAGCGGGGGTAGGAACAATGAGCAGTTCTTC
TRBJ2-2,-,TRBV5-1,-,CASSLGQDTGELFF,TGCGCCAGCAGCTTGGGGCAGGACACCGGGGAGCTGTTTTTT
TRBJ1-5,-,TRBV7-8,-,CASSKDSNQPQHF,TGTGCCAGCAGCAAAGACAGCAATCAGCCCCAGCATTTT
TRBJ2-3,-,TRBV24-1,TRBD2,CATSDRGGSGITDTQYF,TGTGCCACCAGTGACCGCGGCGGTAGCGGGATCACAGATACGCAGTATTTT
TRBJ1-5,-,TRBV7-8,-,CASSLEGGQPQHF,TGTGCCAGCAGCTTAGAGGGAGGCCAGCCCCAGCATTTT
TRBJ2-2,-,TRBV6-4,-,CASSDGNTGELFF,TGTGCCAGCAGTGACGGGAACACCGGGGAGCTGTTTTTT
TRBJ2-3,-,TRBV4-1,-,CASSPGRQTTSKDTQYF,TGCGCCAGCAGCCCCGGGCGGCAGACCACCTCCAAAGATACGCAGTATTTT
TRBJ1-2,-,TRBV7-8,TRBD1,CASSSFYPTGGSGYTF,TGTGCCAGCAGCTCCTTTTACCCGACAGGGGGTAGCGGCTACACCTTC
TRBJ2-5,-,TRBV7-9,-,CASSPLGGGVQETQYF,TGTGCCAGCAGCCCCCTCGGGGGCGGGGTACAAGAGACCCAGTACTTC
TRBJ2-3,-,TRBV5-6,-,CASSFSGVRDTQYF,TGTGCCAGCAGCTTCTCAGGGGTAAGAGATACGCAGTATTTT
TRBJ1-1,-,TRBV2,-,CASSVSLNTEAFF,TGTGCCAGCAGTGTCTCCTTGAACACTGAAGCTTTCTTT
TRBJ2-1,-,TRBV5-1,TRBD2,CASSKPSGLAGDNKLRDNEQFF,TGCGCCAGCAGCAAGCCTTCAGGGCTAGCGGGAGATAATAAGCTAAGGGACAATGAGCAGTTCTTC
TRBJ1-1,-,TRBV21-1,-,CASSTTGTGSDTEAFF,TGTGCCAGCAGCACAACCGGGACAGGGTCGGACACTGAAGCTTTCTTT
TRBJ1-3,-,TRBV2,-,CASSVDGGRNTIYF,TGTGCCAGCAGCGTCGATGGGGGTAGAAACACCATATATTTT
TRBJ2-4,-,TRBV3-1/TRBV3-2,TRBD1,CASSQRGPRDIQYF,TGTGCCAGCAGCCAAAGGGGGCCGAGGGACATTCAGTACTTC
TRBJ2-2,-,TRBV13,TRBD1,CASSLKGAAGELFF,TGTGCCAGCAGCTTAAAGGGGGCGGCCGGGGAGCTGTTTTTT
TRBJ2-7,-,TRBV11-3,TRBD1,CASSHGTAEQYF,TGTGCCAGCAGCCATGGGACAGCCGAGCAGTACTTC
TRBJ1-1,-,TRBV28,-,CASGTFRREAFF,TGTGCCAGCGGGACGTTTAGGAGGGAGGCTTTCTTT
TRBJ1-1,-,TRBV9,TRBD1,CASSVYTGGRTEAFF,TGTGCCAGCAGCGTATATACAGGGGGCAGGACTGAAGCTTTCTTT
TRBJ2-3,once,TRBV27,-,CASSLDRPTDTQYF,TGTGCCAGCAGTTTAGACAGACCCACAGATACGCAGTATTTT
TRBJ1-4,-,TRBV10-3,-,CAISGQSNEKLFF,TGTGCCATCAGTGGACAGTCTAATGAAAAACTGTTTTTT
TRBJ1-2,-,TRBV7-8,-,CASSDSTFYGYTF,TGTGCCAGCAGCGACAGCACTTTCTATGGCTACACCTTC
TRBJ1-5,-,TRBV18,TRBD1,CASSPGGQGYPQHF,TGTGCCAGCTCACCAGGTGGACAGGGGTACCCCCAGCATTTT
TRBJ1-5,-,TRBV2,-,CASSEEQAQSQPQHF,TGTGCCAGCAGTGAAGAACAGGCGCAGAGCCAGCCCCAGCATTTT
TRBJ1-6,-,TRBV7-8,-,CASSRGEGSYNSPLHF,TGTGCCAGCAGCCGGGGTGAGGGCTCCTATAATTCACCCCTCCACTTT
TRBJ2-3,-,TRBV7-2,TRBD2,CASSHLAATDTQYF,TGTGCCAGCAGCCATCTAGCGGCCACAGATACGCAGTATTTT
TRBJ2-1,-,TRBV6-2/TRBV6-3,TRBD2,CASSYGSRGLAGRAVYNEQFF,TGTGCCAGCAGTTACGGTTCTCGGGGACTAGCGGGGCGAGCTGTCTACAATGAGCAGTTCTTC
TRBJ1-4,-,TRBV15,-,CATSRDGQGNEKLFF,TGTGCCACCAGCAGAGACGGCCAGGGAAATGAAAAACTGTTTTTT
TRBJ1-3,-,TRBV10-3,-,CAISEGGLGNTIYF,TGTGCCATCAGTGAGGGGGGGCTTGGAAACACCATATATTTT
TRBJ2-5,-,TRBV4-1,-,CASSHLGQPRETQYF,TGCGCCAGCAGCCATCTCGGACAGCCCCGGGAGACCCAGTACTTC
TRBJ2-3,-,TRBV9,TRBD2,CASSVDGTSPADTQYF,TGTGCCAGCAGCGTAGACGGGACTAGCCCAGCAGATACGCAGTATTTT
TRBJ1-2,-,TRBV3-1/TRBV3-2,-,CASSLGDLGGYTF,TGTGCCAGCAGCCTGGGGGACTTAGGTGGCTACACCTTC
TRBJ1-2,-,TRBV4-1,-,CASSQGEQGRDYGYTF,TGCGCCAGCAGCCAGGGGGAACAGGGAAGGGACTATGGCTACACCTTC
TRBJ1-5,-,TRBV18,-,CASSSALNQPQHF,TGTGCCAGCTCATCAGCCCTCAATCAGCCCCAGCATTTT
TRBJ2-2,-,TRBV4-1,TRBD1,CASSRLKGQGITGELFF,TGCGCCAGCAGCCGGTTGAAGGGACAGGGTATCACCGGGGAGCTGTTTTTT
TRBJ2-7,-,TRBV24-1,-,CATRDRAYEQYF,TGTGCCACCAGGGACAGAGCCTACGAGCAGTACTTC
TRBJ1-1,-,TRBV3-1/TRBV3-2,-,CASSLSGGRRAFF,TGTGCCAGCAGCCTCTCGGGGGGCCGCCGGGCTTTCTTT
TRBJ2-2,once,TRBV19,-,CASSIRTGELFF,TGTGCCAGTAGTATCCGCACCGGGGAGCTGTTTTTT